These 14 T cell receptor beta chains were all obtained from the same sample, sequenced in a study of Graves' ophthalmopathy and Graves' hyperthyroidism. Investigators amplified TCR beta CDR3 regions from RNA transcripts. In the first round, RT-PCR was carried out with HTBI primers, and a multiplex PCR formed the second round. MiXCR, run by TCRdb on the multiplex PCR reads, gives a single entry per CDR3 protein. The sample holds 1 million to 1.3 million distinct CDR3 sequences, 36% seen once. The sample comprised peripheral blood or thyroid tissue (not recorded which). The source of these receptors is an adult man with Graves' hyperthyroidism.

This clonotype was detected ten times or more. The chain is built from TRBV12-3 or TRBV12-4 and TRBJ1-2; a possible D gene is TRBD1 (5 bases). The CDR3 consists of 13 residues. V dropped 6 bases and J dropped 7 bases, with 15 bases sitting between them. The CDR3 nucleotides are TGTGCCAGCAGCCCCGCGGGCAGGGCTGGCTACACCTTC. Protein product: CASSPAGRAGYTF.

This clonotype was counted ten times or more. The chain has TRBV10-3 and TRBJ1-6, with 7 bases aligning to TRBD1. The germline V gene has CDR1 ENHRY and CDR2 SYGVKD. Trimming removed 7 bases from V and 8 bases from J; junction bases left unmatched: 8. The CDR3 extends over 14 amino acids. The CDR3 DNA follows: TGTGCCATCAACACCGGGACAGATTATTCACCCCTCCACTTT. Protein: CAINTGTDYSPLHF.

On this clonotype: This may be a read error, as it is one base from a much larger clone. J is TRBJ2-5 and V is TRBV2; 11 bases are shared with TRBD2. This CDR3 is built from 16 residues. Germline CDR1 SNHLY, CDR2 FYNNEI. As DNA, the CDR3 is TGTGCCAGCAGTGAAACTAGCGGGAGAACTCAAGAGACCCAGTGCTTC. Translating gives CASSETSGRTQETQCF. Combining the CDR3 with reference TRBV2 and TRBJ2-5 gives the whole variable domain EPEVTQTPSHQVTQMGQEVILRCVPISNHLYFYWYRQILGQKVEFLVSFYNNEISEKSEIFDDQFSVERPDGSNFTLKIRSTKLEDSAMYFCASSETSGRTQETQCFGPGTRLLVL.

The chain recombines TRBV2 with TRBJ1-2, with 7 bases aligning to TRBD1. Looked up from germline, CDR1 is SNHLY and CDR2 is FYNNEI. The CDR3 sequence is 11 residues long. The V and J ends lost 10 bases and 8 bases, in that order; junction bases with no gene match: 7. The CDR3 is CATTGWGGYTF. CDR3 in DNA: TGTGCCACGACAGGGTGGGGAGGCTACACCTTC.

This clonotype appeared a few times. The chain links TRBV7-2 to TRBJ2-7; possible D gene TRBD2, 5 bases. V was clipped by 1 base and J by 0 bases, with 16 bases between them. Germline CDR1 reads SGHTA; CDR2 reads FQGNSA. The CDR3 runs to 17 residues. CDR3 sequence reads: CASSLGGSLPISYEQYF. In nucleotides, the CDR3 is TGTGCCAGCAGCTTAGGTGGGAGCCTCCCTATCTCCTACGAGCAGTACTTC.

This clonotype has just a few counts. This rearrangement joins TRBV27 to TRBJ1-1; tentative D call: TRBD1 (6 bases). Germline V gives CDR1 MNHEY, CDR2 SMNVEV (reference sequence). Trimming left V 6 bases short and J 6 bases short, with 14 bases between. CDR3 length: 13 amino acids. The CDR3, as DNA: TGTGCCAGCAGGAAAACAGGGTTCCCTGAAGCTTTCTTT. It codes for CASRKTGFPEAFF.

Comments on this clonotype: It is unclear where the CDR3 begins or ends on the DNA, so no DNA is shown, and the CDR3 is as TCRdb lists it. The CDR3 is CARGQASSYGCTF. The chain links TRBV25-1 to TRBJ1-2; the table names TRBD1, a call not compared with the DNA. Germline CDR1 MGHDK, CDR2 SYGVNS. 13 amino acids form the CDR3, both terminal residues included.

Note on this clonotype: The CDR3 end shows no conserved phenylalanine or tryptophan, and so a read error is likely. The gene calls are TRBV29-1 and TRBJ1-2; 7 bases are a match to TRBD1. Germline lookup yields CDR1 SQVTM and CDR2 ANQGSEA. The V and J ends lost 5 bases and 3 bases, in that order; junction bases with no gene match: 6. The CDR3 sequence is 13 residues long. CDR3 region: CSVTRDRDYGYTL. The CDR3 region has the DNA TGCAGCGTTACTCGGGACAGAGACTATGGCTACACCCTC.

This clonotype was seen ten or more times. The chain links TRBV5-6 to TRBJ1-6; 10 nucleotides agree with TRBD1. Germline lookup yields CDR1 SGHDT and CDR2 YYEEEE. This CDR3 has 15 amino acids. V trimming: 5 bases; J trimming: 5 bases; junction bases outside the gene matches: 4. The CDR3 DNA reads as TGTGCCAGCAGGAGACAGGGGGCAGATAATTCACCCCTCCACTTT. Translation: CASRRQGADNSPLHF.

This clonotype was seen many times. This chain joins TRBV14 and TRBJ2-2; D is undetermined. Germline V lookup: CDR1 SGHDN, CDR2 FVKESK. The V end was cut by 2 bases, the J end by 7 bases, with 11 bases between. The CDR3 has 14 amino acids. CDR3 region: CASSQFTSGGELFF. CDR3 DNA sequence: TGTGCCAGCAGCCAATTTACGTCGGGCGGGGAGCTGTTTTTT.

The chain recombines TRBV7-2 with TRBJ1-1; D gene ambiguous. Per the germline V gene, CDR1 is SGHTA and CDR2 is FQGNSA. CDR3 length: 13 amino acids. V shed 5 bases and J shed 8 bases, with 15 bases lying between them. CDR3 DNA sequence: TGTGCCAGCAGCCACCAAAAGGGCACCGAAGCTTTCTTT. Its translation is CASSHQKGTEAFF.

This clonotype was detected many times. In DNA, the CDR3 is TGTGCCAGCGGCCCAGAGAGTTCTGGAAACACCATATATTTT. Translated: CASGPESSGNTIYF. The rearrangement links TRBV12-3 or TRBV12-4 to TRBJ1-3; no reliable D call. This CDR3 spans 14 amino acids. The V end lost 8 bases, the J end lost 1 base, and 12 bases lay between the germline ends.

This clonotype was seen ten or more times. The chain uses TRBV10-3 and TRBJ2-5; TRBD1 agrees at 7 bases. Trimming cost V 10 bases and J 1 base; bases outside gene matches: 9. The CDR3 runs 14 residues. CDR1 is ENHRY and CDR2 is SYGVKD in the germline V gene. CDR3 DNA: TGTGCCAGTTGGACAGGTATATCCCAAGAGACCCAGTACTTC. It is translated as CASWTGISQETQYF.

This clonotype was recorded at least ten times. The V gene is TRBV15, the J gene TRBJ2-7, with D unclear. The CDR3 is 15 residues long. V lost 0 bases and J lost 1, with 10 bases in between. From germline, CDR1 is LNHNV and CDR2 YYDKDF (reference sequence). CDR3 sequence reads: CATSREQSASYEQYF. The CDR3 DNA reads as TGTGCCACCAGCAGAGAACAGAGCGCGTCCTACGAGCAGTACTTC.